This TCR beta chain is drawn from a study of blood T cell repertoires in COVID-19. For the study at large: The analysed material was cDNA or gDNA that came from T cells, B-cell-depleted T cells, or PBMCs.

TCRdb's copy holds only in-frame clones and misses some; the assay was immunoSEQ multiplex PCR. The table has 250,000 to 300,000 clones, more than 75% seen once. Germline lookup yields CDR1 SGHVS and CDR2 FQNEAQ. The CDR3 spans 18 residues. Trimming cost V 4 bases and J 0 bases; bases outside gene matches: 6. Sequences were obtained from PBMCs or T cells enriched from blood (not recorded which). The sequence came from a woman aged 55-70 years in a cohort exposed to, infected with or recovered from COVID-19 (not recorded which). The gene calls are TRBV7-8 and TRBJ2-1; 13 positions agree with TRBD2. The CDR3 nucleotides read TGTGCCAGCAGCTCCAGGACTAGCGGGGGCAGCTCCTACAATGAGCAGTTCTTC. Translated: CASSSRTSGGSSYNEQFF.